This TCR beta chain was sequenced during a study of T cells in Graves' hyperthyroidism and ophthalmopathy. The CDR3 spans 16 residues. Trimming pared 2 bases from V and 7 bases from J, leaving 16 bases between. Germline V gene lookup returns CDR1 SGHRS and CDR2 YFSETQ. This clonotype was found a few times. What was amplified from RNA transcripts were TCR beta CDR3 regions. The HTBI primer set served for first-round RT-PCR of the TCR CDR3. TCRdb ran MiXCR on the multiplex PCR reads and lists one entry per CDR3 protein. This table has roughly 840,000 distinct CDR3 sequences, roughly 40% appearing once. The source of this sequence is a man between 18 and 35 years old with Graves' hyperthyroidism. The source material was blood. J is TRBJ1-6 and V is TRBV5-1, with unresolved D. Here the CDR3 reads CASSLRVEGGNSPLHF. The CDR3 nucleotides are TGCGCCAGCAGCTTACGGGTGGAGGGCGGCAATTCACCCCTCCACTTT.